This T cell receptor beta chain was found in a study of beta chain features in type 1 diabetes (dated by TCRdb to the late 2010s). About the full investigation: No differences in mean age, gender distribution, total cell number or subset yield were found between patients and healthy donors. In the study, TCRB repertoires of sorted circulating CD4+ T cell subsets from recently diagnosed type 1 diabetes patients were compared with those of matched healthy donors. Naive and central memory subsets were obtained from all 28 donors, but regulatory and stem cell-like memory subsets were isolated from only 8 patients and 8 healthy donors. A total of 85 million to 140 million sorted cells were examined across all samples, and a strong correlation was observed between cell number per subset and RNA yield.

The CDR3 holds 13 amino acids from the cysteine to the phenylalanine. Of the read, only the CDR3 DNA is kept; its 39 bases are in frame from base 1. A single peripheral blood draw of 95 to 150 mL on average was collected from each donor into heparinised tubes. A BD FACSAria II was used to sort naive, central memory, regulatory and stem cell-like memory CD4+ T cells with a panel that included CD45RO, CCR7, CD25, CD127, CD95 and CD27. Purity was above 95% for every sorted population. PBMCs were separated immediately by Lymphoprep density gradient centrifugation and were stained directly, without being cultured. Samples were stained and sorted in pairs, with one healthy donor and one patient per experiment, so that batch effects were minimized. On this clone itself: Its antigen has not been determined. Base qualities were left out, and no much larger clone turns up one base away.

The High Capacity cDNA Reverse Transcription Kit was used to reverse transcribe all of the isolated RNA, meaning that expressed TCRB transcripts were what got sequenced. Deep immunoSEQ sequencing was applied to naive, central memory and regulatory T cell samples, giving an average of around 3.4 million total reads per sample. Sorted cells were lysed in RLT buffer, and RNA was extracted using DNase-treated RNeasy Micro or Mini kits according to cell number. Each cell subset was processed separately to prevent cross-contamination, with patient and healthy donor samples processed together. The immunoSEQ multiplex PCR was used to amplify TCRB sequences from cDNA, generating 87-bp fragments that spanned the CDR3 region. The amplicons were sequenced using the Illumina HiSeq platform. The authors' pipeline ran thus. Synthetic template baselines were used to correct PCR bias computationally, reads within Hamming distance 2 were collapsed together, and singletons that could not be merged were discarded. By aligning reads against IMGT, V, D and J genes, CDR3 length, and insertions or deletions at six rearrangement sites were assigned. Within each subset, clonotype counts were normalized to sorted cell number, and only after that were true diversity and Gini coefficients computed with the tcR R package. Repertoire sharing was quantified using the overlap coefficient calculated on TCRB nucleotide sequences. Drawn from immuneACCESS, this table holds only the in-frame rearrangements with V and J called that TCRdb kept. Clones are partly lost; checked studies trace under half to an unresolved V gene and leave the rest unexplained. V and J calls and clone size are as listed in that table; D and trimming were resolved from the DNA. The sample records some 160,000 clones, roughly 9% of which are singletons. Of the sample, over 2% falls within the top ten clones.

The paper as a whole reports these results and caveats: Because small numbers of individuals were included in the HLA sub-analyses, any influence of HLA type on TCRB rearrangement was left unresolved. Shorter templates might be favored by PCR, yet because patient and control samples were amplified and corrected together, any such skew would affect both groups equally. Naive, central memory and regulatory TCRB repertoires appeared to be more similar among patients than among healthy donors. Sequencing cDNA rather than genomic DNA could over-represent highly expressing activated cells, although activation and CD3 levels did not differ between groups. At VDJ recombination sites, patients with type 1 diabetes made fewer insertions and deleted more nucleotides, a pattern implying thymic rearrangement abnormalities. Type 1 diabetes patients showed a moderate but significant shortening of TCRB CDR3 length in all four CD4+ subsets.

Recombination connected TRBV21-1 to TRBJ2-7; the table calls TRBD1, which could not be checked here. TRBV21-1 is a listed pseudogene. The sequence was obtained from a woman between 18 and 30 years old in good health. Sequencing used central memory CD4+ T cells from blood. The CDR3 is CASSKEGGQGQYF. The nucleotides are TGTGCCAGCAGCAAAGAGGGGGGACAGGGTCAGTACTTC.